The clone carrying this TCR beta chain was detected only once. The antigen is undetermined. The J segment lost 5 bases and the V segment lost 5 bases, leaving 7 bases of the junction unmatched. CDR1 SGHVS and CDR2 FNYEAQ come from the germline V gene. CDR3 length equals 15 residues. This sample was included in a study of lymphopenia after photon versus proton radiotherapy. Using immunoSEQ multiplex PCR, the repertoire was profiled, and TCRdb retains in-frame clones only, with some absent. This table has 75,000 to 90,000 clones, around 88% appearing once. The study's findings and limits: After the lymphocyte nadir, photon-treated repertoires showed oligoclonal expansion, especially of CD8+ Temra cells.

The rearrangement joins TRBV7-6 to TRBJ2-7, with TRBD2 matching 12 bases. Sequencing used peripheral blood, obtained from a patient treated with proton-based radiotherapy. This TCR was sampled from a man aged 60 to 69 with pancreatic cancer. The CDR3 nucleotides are TGTGCCAGCAGCCCACTAGCGGGAGGAAGGGACGAGCAGTACTTC. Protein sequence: CASSPLAGGRDEQYF.